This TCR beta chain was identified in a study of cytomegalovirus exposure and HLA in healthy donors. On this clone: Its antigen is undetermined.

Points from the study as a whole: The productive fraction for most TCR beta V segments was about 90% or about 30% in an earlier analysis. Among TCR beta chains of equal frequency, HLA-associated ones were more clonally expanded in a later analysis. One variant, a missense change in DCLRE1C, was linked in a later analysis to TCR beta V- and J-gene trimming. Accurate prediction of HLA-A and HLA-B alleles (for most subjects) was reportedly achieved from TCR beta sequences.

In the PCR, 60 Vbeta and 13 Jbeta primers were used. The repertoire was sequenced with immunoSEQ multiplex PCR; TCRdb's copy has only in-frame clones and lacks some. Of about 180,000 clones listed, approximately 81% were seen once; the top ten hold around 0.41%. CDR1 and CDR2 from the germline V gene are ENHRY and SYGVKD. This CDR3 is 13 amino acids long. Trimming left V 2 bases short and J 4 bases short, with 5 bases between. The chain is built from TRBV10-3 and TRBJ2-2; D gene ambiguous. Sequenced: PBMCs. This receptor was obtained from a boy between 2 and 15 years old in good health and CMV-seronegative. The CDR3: CAISELRTGELFF. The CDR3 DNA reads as TGTGCCATCAGTGAGCTCCGCACCGGGGAGCTGTTTTTT.